This TCR beta chain is drawn from a study of T cell responses to AZD1222 COVID-19 vaccine. Germline-derived CDR1 and CDR2 are MNHEY and SVGEGT. This CDR3 spans 14 amino acids. V was cut by 5 bases and J by 3 bases, with 11 bases left in between. Remarks on this clone: Its specificity is unknown.

Clones were read by immunoSEQ multiplex PCR, and TCRdb kept only the in-frame ones, dropping some. The sample shows 180,000 or so clones, 80% to 95% of them seen only once. Study observations and caveats: Recipients of two AZD1222 doses showed rising Spike-specific TCR breadth and depth. The study reported that nearly half of spike-specific TCRs target unmutated variant regions. Donors in the cohort were predominantly white British and more often female, and clonal diversity was possibly underestimated.

Sequences were derived from peripheral blood, sampled 28 days after the second AZD1222 dose. This sequence joins TRBV6-2 or TRBV6-3 and TRBJ1-5; D remains unclear. This TCR was recovered from an adult who received the AZD1222 COVID-19 vaccine. The chain's CDR3 is CASSHNSYNQPQHF. For the CDR3, the DNA is TGTGCCAGCAGTCACAACAGTTACAATCAGCCCCAGCATTTT.